This T cell receptor (beta chain) was observed in a study of T cell responses to AZD1222 COVID-19 vaccine. Study-wide points: Unmutated regions of variants are reportedly targeted by nearly half of spike-specific TCRs. There were mostly white British donors and more females than males, and clonal diversity was possibly underestimated. Only five to seven individuals given AZD1222 were seropositive at baseline. After the peak T cell response, and only then, were repertoires sampled.

This clone appeared a few times. Antigen unknown. The data were produced by immunoSEQ multiplex PCR, yet TCRdb's version contains in-frame clones alone and is incomplete. The sample has about 97,000 clones, approximately 90% seen once. CDR1 SEHNR and CDR2 FQNEAQ come from the germline V gene (reference sequence). V lost 5 bases to trimming and J lost 4 bases, with 11 bases between them. This CDR3 contains 13 residues. The chain combines TRBV7-9 with TRBJ1-2, with D hard to call. Material: peripheral blood, obtained on day 0 of AZD1222 vaccination. The clonotype originates from an adult in good health. The CDR3 DNA is TGTGCCAGCAGCCCAACACTGGCCTATGGCTACACCTTC. It specifies CASSPTLAYGYTF.